The 23 T cell receptor beta chains presented below share a single source sample, sequenced in a study of OX40 agonist ivuxolimab in advanced cancers. Clones were read by immunoSEQ multiplex PCR, and TCRdb kept only the in-frame ones, dropping some. The table lists about 77,000 clones, approximately 84% of them singletons, with 3.5% to 6% in the top ten. Sequencing used CD4+ or CD8+ T cells sorted from blood, obtained in a trial of the OX40 agonist ivuxolimab. The receptors originated from an adult with an advanced solid tumor such as melanoma, head and neck, liver or kidney cancer.

V is TRBV5-8 and J is TRBJ1-3; D ambiguous. The CDR3 has 16 amino acids. The germline V gene has CDR1 SGHTS and CDR2 YDEGEE. V was trimmed by 1 base and J by 1 base, leaving 12 bases between them. The CDR3 DNA reads TGTGCCAGCAGCTTGCGGTACAGTGGGTCTGGAAACACCATATATTTT. This gives the protein CASSLRYSGSGNTIYF.

The genes are TRBV19 and TRBJ2-1, with D unresolved. In germline, CDR1 is LNHDA, CDR2 SQIVND (reference sequence). Trimming shortened V by 3 bases and J by 4 bases, and 19 bases separated the two germline ends. The CDR3 has 17 amino acids. CDR3 bases: TGTGCCAGTAGTATTTGGGCCAATTCACCCGTTTACAATGAGCAGTTCTTC. It yields the protein CASSIWANSPVYNEQFF.

The chain carries TRBV5-1 and TRBJ1-1; D ambiguous. This CDR3 comprises 14 residues. CDR1 is SGHRS and CDR2 is YFSETQ in the germline V gene. The V end was cut by 1 base, the J end by 3 bases, with 10 bases between. The CDR3, as DNA: TGCGCCAGCAGCTTGCTAGGACCCTACACTGAAGCTTTCTTT. This translates into CASSLLGPYTEAFF. Filled out from reference TRBV5-1 and TRBJ1-1, the complete variable domain reads KAGVTQTPRYLIKTRGQQVTLSCSPISGHRSVSWYQQTPGQGLQFLFEYFSETQRNKGNFPGRFSGRQFSNSRSEMNVSTLELGDSALYLCASSLLGPYTEAFFGQGTRLTVV.

The rearrangement links TRBV2 to TRBJ2-5, with 15 bases that match TRBD2. The CDR3 loop spans 17 amino acids. The V segment lost 4 bases and the J segment 2 bases; nucleotides outside the gene matches: 5. Germline CDR1 and CDR2: SNHLY and FYNNEI. CDR3 region: CASSAGLAGGNQETQYF. In nucleotides, the CDR3 is TGTGCCAGCAGTGCGGGACTAGCGGGGGGCAATCAAGAGACCCAGTACTTC.

The chain combines TRBV11-2 with TRBJ1-1; D might be TRBD1 (6 bases). From germline, CDR1 is SGHAT and CDR2 FQNNGV. V dropped 5 bases and J dropped 0 bases, with 13 bases sitting between them. This CDR3 has 15 amino acids. The CDR3 protein is CASSHPGHLNTEAFF. The CDR3 DNA is TGTGCCAGCAGCCACCCGGGACACCTGAACACTGAAGCTTTCTTT. The entire variable domain, with the rest obtained from reference TRBV11-2 and TRBJ1-1, is as follows: EAGVAQSPRYKIIEKRQSVAFWCNPISGHATLYWYQQILGQGPKLLIQFQNNGVVDDSQLPKDRFSAERLKGVDSTLKIQPAKLEDSAVYLCASSHPGHLNTEAFFGQGTRLTVV.

The chain carries TRBV2 and TRBJ1-1; TRBD1 might be the D (6 bases). The germline V gene encodes CDR1 SNHLY and CDR2 FYNNEI. Trimming cost V 5 bases and J 0 bases, with 7 bases left between them. This CDR3 is built from 13 residues. CDR3: CASSQGMNTEAFF. Here the CDR3 DNA reads TGTGCCAGCAGTCAGGGGATGAACACTGAAGCTTTCTTT.

Points on this clone: A junction boundary mismatches the germline segment, possibly from a read error. The CDR3 sequence: CASSLQWGDYPDF. For the CDR3, the DNA is TGTGCCAGTAGTCTCCAATGGGGGGACTACCCGGATTTT. This rearrangement joins TRBV19 to TRBJ2-3, with 7 bases aligning to TRBD2. Germline lookup yields CDR1 LNHDA and CDR2 SQIVND (reference sequence). The CDR3 contains 13 residues.

The chain combines TRBV11-3 with TRBJ2-1; the D is unclear. The CDR3 sequence is 15 residues long. V was trimmed by 1 base and J by 1 base, leaving 8 bases between them. The germline V gene encodes CDR1 SGHNT and CDR2 YENEEA. CDR3 in amino acids: CASSLGTASYNEQFF. DNA of the CDR3: TGTGCCAGCAGCTTAGGGACGGCGTCCTACAATGAGCAGTTCTTC.

A single count supports this clone. The chain joins TRBV2 to TRBJ1-4, with D possibly being TRBD1 (5 bases). CDR3 length: 15 residues. Germline assignment: CDR1 SNHLY and CDR2 FYNNEI. V lost 6 bases and J 5 bases, leaving 16 bases between the germline ends. The CDR3 bases are TGTGCCAGCAGCCCCATGGGGGGTTCGAATGAAAAACTGTTTTTT. As protein: CASSPMGGSNEKLFF.

The chain employs TRBV7-2 and TRBJ2-5, with D unclear. Germline CDR1 is SGHTA and CDR2 is FQGNSA. Trimming took 5 bases from V and 0 from J, leaving 10 bases between them. This CDR3 spans 14 amino acids. The CDR3 reads CASSRSQHQETQYF. Written as DNA, the CDR3 is TGTGCCAGCAGCCGGTCGCAACACCAAGAGACCCAGTACTTC.

This chain joins TRBV2 and TRBJ1-5; D is possibly TRBD1 (5 bases). The CDR3 contains 14 residues. Germline CDR1 SNHLY, CDR2 FYNNEI. The V and J ends lost 6 bases and 6 bases respectively, with 15 bases between them. The CDR3 DNA follows: TGTGCCAGCAGCCCGACGGCGGGGGGTCAGCCCCAGCATTTT. It codes for CASSPTAGGQPQHF.

The V gene is TRBV29-1, the J gene TRBJ1-2, with D possibly TRBD1 on 6 matching bases. The CDR3 is 11 amino acids. Trimming pared 4 bases from V and 7 bases from J, leaving 10 bases between. CDR1 and CDR2 from the germline V gene are SQVTM and ANQGSEA. Here the CDR3 DNA reads TGCAGCGTTGTGGGGGCGGGTGGCTACACCTTC. Translating gives CSVVGAGGYTF.

Note on this clone: The junction shows a germline mismatch at one end, possibly a read error. This chain connects TRBV6-1 to TRBJ1-2; the D gene is possibly TRBD1 (6 bases). This CDR3 is 15 amino acids long. In germline, CDR1 is MNHNS, CDR2 SASEGT. CDR3 loop: CASSQAPLQGYGYTF. In DNA form, the CDR3 reads TGTGCCAGCAGTCAAGCCCCCTTACAGGGCTATGGCTACACCTTC.

This chain uses TRBV4-1 with TRBJ2-7; TRBD2 matches 8 bases. Trimming took 3 bases from V and 3 from J; bases not matched to a gene: 4. CDR1 and CDR2 from the germline V gene are MGHRA and YSYEKL. The CDR3 has 14 residues. CDR3 loop: CASSHSGTSYEQYF. DNA of the CDR3: TGCGCCAGCAGCCATTCCGGGACTAGCTACGAGCAGTACTTC.

The chain has TRBV4-1 and TRBJ2-7; 11 bases agree with TRBD1. The V and J ends lost 1 base and 7 bases, in that order; junction bases with no gene match: 6. The CDR3 is made up of 15 amino acids. CDR1 and CDR2 from the germline V gene are MGHRA and YSYEKL. In nucleotides, the CDR3 is TGCGCCAGCAGCCAAGCGGGACAGGGGGTCAGTGAGCAGTACTTC. The encoded protein is CASSQAGQGVSEQYF.

J is TRBJ1-1 and V is TRBV27; no firm D call. Between the trimmed V and J ends, which lost 3 bases and 7 bases, there was a span of 12 bases. Germline V CDR1 and CDR2: MNHEY, SMNVEV (reference sequence). This CDR3 comprises 13 residues. CDR3 protein: CASSFTPQHEAFF. CDR3 coding DNA: TGTGCCAGCAGTTTCACCCCCCAACATGAAGCTTTCTTT.

The chain uses TRBV7-3 and TRBJ2-1, with 11 positions matching TRBD2. The germline gives CDR1 SGHTA, CDR2 FQGTGA. CDR3 length: 18 residues. V trimming: 2 bases; J trimming: 1 base; junction bases outside the gene matches: 7. The DNA for the CDR3 is TGTGCCAGCAGCTTATTGGCTAGCGGGAGGAGATCCTACAATGAGCAGTTCTTC. Translation: CASSLLASGRRSYNEQFF.

The chain employs TRBV9 and TRBJ2-5; 7 bases line up with TRBD2. Trimming took 7 bases from V and 3 from J; bases not matched to a gene: 9. CDR3 length equals 14 residues. Germline CDR1 SGDLS, CDR2 YYNGEE. CDR3: CASGPWLAEETQYF. The CDR3 bases are TGTGCCAGCGGGCCTTGGCTAGCGGAAGAGACCCAGTACTTC.

In its sample, this clone was seen a few times. This sequence joins TRBV20-1 and TRBJ2-5; D is unresolved. The V and J ends lost 6 bases and 5 bases respectively, with 7 bases between them. CDR1 is DFQATT, CDR2 SNEGSKA, per germline (reference sequence). There are 10 residues in the CDR3. The CDR3 nucleotides are TGCAGTGCCTTAGGCGAGACCCAGTACTTC. Its translation is CSALGETQYF.

CDR3 residues: CASTPDGPGPNQPQHF. CDR3 DNA sequence: TGTGCCAGTACCCCCGACGGTCCGGGCCCCAATCAGCCCCAGCATTTT. The chain joins TRBV19 to TRBJ1-5; D gene unclear. Per the germline V gene, CDR1 is LNHDA and CDR2 is SQIVND (reference sequence). The CDR3 consists of 16 residues. The V gene lost 7 bases and the J gene lost 3 bases, with 19 bases spanning the gap.

The J gene is TRBJ1-1, the V gene TRBV5-1; D is undetermined. The germline V gene encodes CDR1 SGHRS and CDR2 YFSETQ. V dropped 4 bases and J dropped 0 bases, with 7 bases sitting between them. The CDR3 sequence is 13 residues long. CDR3 sequence: CASSNLLNTEAFF. In nucleotides, the CDR3 is TGCGCCAGCAGCAACCTCCTGAACACTGAAGCTTTCTTT.

V and J are TRBV19 and TRBJ1-5; possible D gene TRBD1, 5 bases. CDR1 is LNHDA and CDR2 is SQIVND in the germline V gene (reference sequence). CDR3 size: 13 residues. V was shortened by 3 bases and J by 7 bases, with 10 bases between the two germline ends. The CDR3 loop is CASSIGGMQPQHF. As DNA, the CDR3 is TGTGCCAGTAGTATCGGGGGGATGCAGCCCCAGCATTTT.

The genes are TRBV7-9 and TRBJ2-1; a weak D match, TRBD2 (5 bases). Between the trimmed V and J ends, which lost 11 bases and 2 bases, there was a span of 10 bases. This CDR3 spans 12 amino acids. The V gene's germline CDR1 is SEHNR and CDR2 FQNEAQ (reference sequence). The CDR3 is CAGSTTYNEQFF. The CDR3 nucleotides read TGTGCCGGCTCGACTACCTACAATGAGCAGTTCTTC.